Listed below are T cell receptor beta chains from one sample, sequenced in a study of blood T cell repertoires in COVID-19. This table comes from immunoSEQ multiplex PCR, and its TCRdb copy is limited to in-frame clones, with some not included. The repertoire holds about 250,000 clones, with roughly nine tenths as singletons. Sequenced input: PBMCs or T cells enriched from blood (not recorded which). Receptors were obtained from a woman younger than 35 who had recovered from COVID-19. The CDR3 runs from the conserved cysteine through the conserved F or W. Fields, in order: V gene, J gene, D gene, clone size, CDR3 protein, CDR3 DNA. The D gene is left open where the match is weak. Size is omitted from some rows. Given values are once, few, many or a class for expanded clones.

V gene: TRBV11-1; J gene: TRBJ1-1; D gene: .; clone size: .; CDR3 protein: CASNNLQGGTEAFF; CDR3 DNA: TGTGCCAGCAACAACCTACAGGGTGGCACTGAAGCTTTCTTT
V gene: TRBV4-2; J gene: TRBJ2-2; D gene: TRBD2; clone size: few; CDR3 protein: CASSQDTSGGSGELFF; CDR3 DNA: TGTGCCAGCAGCCAAGATACCAGCGGGGGGTCCGGGGAGCTGTTTTTT
V gene: TRBV7-2; J gene: TRBJ2-4; D gene: TRBD2; clone size: .; CDR3 protein: CASSLARTAGALAKNIQYF; CDR3 DNA: TGTGCCAGCAGCTTAGCGCGCACAGCGGGGGCGCTAGCCAAAAACATTCAGTACTTC
V gene: TRBV9; J gene: TRBJ2-5; D gene: .; clone size: .; CDR3 protein: CASSPGLVQEETQYF; CDR3 DNA: TGTGCCAGCAGCCCGGGACTCGTCCAAGAAGAGACCCAGTACTTC
V gene: TRBV15; J gene: TRBJ1-6; D gene: TRBD1; clone size: .; CDR3 protein: CATAQGKGSPLHF; CDR3 DNA: TGTGCCACCGCACAGGGGAAAGGGTCACCCCTCCACTTT
V gene: TRBV7-6; J gene: TRBJ1-3; D gene: .; clone size: .; CDR3 protein: CASSLARQGNTGNTIYF; CDR3 DNA: TGTGCCAGCAGCTTAGCGAGGCAGGGAAATACTGGAAACACCATATATTTT
V gene: TRBV9; J gene: TRBJ2-5; D gene: TRBD2; clone size: .; CDR3 protein: CASSVGLAAIQETQYF; CDR3 DNA: TGTGCCAGCAGCGTTGGACTAGCGGCGATCCAAGAGACCCAGTACTTC
V gene: TRBV6-5; J gene: TRBJ1-6; D gene: .; clone size: few; CDR3 protein: CASSSSFLANSPLHF; CDR3 DNA: TGTGCCAGCAGTTCCTCGTTCCTAGCTAATTCACCCCTCCACTTT
V gene: TRBV5-1; J gene: TRBJ1-1; D gene: .; clone size: .; CDR3 protein: CASQQGENTEAFF; CDR3 DNA: TGCGCCAGTCAACAGGGAGAGAACACTGAAGCTTTCTTT
V gene: TRBV7-9; J gene: TRBJ1-5; D gene: .; clone size: .; CDR3 protein: CASSLTTSNQPQHF; CDR3 DNA: TGTGCCAGCAGCTTAACTACTAGCAATCAGCCCCAGCATTTT
V gene: TRBV9; J gene: TRBJ1-6; D gene: .; clone size: .; CDR3 protein: CASSLTGISPLHF; CDR3 DNA: TGTGCCAGCAGCCTAACAGGGATTTCACCCCTCCACTTT
V gene: TRBV4-1; J gene: TRBJ2-1; D gene: TRBD2; clone size: once; CDR3 protein: CASSLLTSGSSYNEQFF; CDR3 DNA: TGCGCCAGCAGCCTGCTGACTAGCGGGAGCTCCTACAATGAGCAGTTCTTC
V gene: TRBV28; J gene: TRBJ1-6; D gene: .; clone size: .; CDR3 protein: CASSLVDSSYNSPLHF; CDR3 DNA: TGTGCCAGCAGTTTAGTGGACAGCTCCTATAATTCACCCCTCCACTTT
V gene: TRBV20-1; J gene: TRBJ1-2; D gene: .; clone size: .; CDR3 protein: CSARGGDTF; CDR3 DNA: TGCAGTGCTAGAGGGGGGGACACCTTC
V gene: TRBV27; J gene: TRBJ2-1; D gene: TRBD1; clone size: once; CDR3 protein: CASSEDRGRFNEQFF; CDR3 DNA: TGTGCCAGCAGTGAGGACAGGGGGCGGTTCAATGAGCAGTTCTTC
V gene: TRBV5-4; J gene: TRBJ2-2; D gene: .; clone size: .; CDR3 protein: CASSRGHNLANTGELFF; CDR3 DNA: TGTGCCAGCAGCAGGGGCCACAATCTCGCGAACACCGGGGAGCTGTTTTTT
V gene: TRBV30; J gene: TRBJ2-2; D gene: .; clone size: .; CDR3 protein: CAWSQGRTGELFF; CDR3 DNA: TGTGCCTGGAGTCAGGGAAGGACCGGGGAGCTGTTTTTT
V gene: TRBV18; J gene: TRBJ1-2; D gene: TRBD1; clone size: .; CDR3 protein: CASSPPANRGEGYTF; CDR3 DNA: TGTGCCAGCTCACCACCGGCTAACAGGGGGGAAGGCTACACCTTC
V gene: TRBV7-6; J gene: TRBJ2-5; D gene: TRBD2; clone size: .; CDR3 protein: CASSLVRGGYEGTQYF; CDR3 DNA: TGTGCCAGCAGCTTAGTGCGGGGGGGCTACGAAGGGACCCAGTACTTC
V gene: TRBV9; J gene: TRBJ2-1; D gene: .; clone size: .; CDR3 protein: CASSAAGGSSYNEQFF; CDR3 DNA: TGTGCCAGCAGCGCCGCCGGGGGAAGCTCCTACAATGAGCAGTTCTTC